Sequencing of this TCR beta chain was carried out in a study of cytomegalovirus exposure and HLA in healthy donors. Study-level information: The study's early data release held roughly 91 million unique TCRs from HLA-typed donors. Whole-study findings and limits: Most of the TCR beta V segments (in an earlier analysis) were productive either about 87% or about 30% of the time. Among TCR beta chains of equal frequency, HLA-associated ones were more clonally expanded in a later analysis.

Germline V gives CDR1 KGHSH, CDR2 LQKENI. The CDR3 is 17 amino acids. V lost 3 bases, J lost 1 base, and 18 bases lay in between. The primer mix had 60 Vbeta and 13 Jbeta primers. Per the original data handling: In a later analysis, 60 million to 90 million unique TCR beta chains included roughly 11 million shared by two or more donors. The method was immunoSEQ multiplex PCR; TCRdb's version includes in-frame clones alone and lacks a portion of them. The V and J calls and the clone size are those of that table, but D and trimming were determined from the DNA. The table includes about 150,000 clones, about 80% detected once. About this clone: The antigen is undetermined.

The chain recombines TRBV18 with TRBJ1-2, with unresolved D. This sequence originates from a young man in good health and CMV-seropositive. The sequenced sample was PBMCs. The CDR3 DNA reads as TGTGCCAGCTCACCCGTAAGACTGACGGAAATTAACTATGGCTACACCTTC. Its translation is CASSPVRLTEINYGYTF.